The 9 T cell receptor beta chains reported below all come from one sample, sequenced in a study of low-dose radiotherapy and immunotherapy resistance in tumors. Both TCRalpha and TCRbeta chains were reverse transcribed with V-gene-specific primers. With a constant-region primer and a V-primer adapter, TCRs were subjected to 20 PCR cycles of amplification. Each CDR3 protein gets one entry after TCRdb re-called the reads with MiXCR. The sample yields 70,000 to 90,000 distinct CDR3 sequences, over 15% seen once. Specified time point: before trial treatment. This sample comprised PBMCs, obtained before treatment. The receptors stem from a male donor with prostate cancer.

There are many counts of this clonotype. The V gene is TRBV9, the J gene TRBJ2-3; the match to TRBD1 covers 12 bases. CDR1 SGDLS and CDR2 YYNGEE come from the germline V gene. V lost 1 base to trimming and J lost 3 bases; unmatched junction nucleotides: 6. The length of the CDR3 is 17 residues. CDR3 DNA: TGTGCCAGCAGCGTAAGGGACAGGGGGCATGTTACAGATACGCAGTATTTT. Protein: CASSVRDRGHVTDTQYF.

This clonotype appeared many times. The CDR3: CASSFGGGIDTQYF. The CDR3 DNA sequence: TGTGCCAGCAGCTTTGGCGGGGGGATAGATACGCAGTATTTT. This chain uses TRBV5-4 with TRBJ2-3, with 8 nucleotides matching TRBD2. V was clipped by 2 bases and J by 5 bases; unmatched bases: 4. The CDR3 sequence is 14 residues long. The germline gives CDR1 SGHNT, CDR2 YYREEE (reference sequence).

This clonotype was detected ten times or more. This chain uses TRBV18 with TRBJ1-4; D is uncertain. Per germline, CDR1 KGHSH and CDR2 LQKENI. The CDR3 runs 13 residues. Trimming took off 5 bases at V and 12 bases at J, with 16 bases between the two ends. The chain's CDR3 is CASSSLPGRQLFF. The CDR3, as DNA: TGTGCCAGCTCATCCTTACCCGGGAGACAACTGTTTTTT.

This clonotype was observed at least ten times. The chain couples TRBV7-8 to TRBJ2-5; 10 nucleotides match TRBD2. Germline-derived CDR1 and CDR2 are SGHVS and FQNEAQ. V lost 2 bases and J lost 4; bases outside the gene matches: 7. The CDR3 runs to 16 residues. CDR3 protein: CASSLSRGLASETQYF. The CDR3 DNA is TGTGCCAGCAGCTTATCCCGGGGACTAGCGTCAGAGACCCAGTACTTC.

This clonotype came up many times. CDR3 in DNA: TGTGCCAGCAGTTCTAGCGGAGATACGCAGTATTTT. Its protein is CASSSSGDTQYF. J is TRBJ2-3 and V is TRBV6-6; 7 bases align to TRBD2. The V segment lost 4 bases and the J segment 5 bases; nucleotides outside the gene matches: 0. The V gene's germline CDR1 is MNHNY and CDR2 SVGAGI (reference sequence). CDR3 length: 12 residues.

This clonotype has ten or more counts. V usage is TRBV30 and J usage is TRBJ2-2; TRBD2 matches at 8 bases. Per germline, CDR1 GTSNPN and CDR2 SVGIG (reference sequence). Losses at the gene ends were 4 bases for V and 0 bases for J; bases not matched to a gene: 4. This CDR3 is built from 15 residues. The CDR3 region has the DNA TGTGCCTGGATCGGGAGGGAAACGAACACCGGGGAGCTGTTTTTT. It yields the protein CAWIGRETNTGELFF.

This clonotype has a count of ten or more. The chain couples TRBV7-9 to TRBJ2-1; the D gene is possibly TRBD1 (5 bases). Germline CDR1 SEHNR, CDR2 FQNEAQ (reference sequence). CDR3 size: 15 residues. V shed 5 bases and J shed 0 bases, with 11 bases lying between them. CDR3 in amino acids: CASSPTGNSYNEQFF. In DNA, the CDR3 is TGTGCCAGCAGCCCCACAGGTAACTCCTACAATGAGCAGTTCTTC. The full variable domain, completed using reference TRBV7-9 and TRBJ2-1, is DTGVSQNPRHKITKRGQNVTFRCDPISEHNRLYWYRQTLGQGPEFLTYFQNEAQLEKSRLLSDRFSAERPKGSFSTLEIQRTEQGDSAMYLCASSPTGNSYNEQFFGPGTRLTVL.

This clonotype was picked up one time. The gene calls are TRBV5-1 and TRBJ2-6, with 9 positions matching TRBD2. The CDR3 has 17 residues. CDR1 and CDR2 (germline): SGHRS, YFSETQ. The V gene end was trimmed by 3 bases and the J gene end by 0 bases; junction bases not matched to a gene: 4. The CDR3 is CASSYGGGVSGANVLTF. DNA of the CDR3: TGCGCCAGCAGCTATGGCGGGGGGGTCTCTGGGGCCAACGTCCTGACTTTC. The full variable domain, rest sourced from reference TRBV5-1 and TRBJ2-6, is KAGVTQTPRYLIKTRGQQVTLSCSPISGHRSVSWYQQTPGQGLQFLFEYFSETQRNKGNFPGRFSGRQFSNSRSEMNVSTLELGDSALYLCASSYGGGVSGANVLTFGAGSRLTVL.

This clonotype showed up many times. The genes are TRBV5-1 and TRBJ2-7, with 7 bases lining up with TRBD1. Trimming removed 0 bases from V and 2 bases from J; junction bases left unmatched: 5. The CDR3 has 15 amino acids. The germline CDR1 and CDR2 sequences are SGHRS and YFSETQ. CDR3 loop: CASSLGTGRTYEQYF. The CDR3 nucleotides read TGCGCCAGCAGCTTGGGGACAGGCAGGACCTACGAGCAGTACTTC.